This note documents a single T cell receptor beta chain sequence. What it binds is unknown. The sample originates from a study of cytomegalovirus exposure and HLA in healthy donors. Trimming removed 0 bases at V and 7 bases at J, with 12 bases between. This CDR3 spans 14 amino acids. Germline CDR1 reads ENHRY; CDR2 reads SYGVKD. General study points: Reportedly, HLA-A and HLA-B alleles of most subjects were accurately predicted from TCR beta. Later work found most CMV-associated TCR beta chains apparently HLA-restricted.

Amplification used 60 Vbeta primers and 13 Jbeta primers. Profiled with immunoSEQ multiplex PCR; TCRdb holds only in-frame clones, not every one. The data hold fewer than 150,000 clones, with 55% to 75% observed a single time. The chain recombines TRBV10-3 with TRBJ2-5; D gene unclear. Sequencing was carried out using PBMCs. The sequence was obtained from a woman aged 40 to 55 in good health and CMV-seropositive. CDR3 region: CAISESATGGTQYF. The CDR3, as DNA: TGTGCCATCAGTGAGTCCGCAACGGGTGGGACCCAGTACTTC.